The 28 T cell receptor beta chains below all came from one sample that was sequenced in a study of OX40 agonist ivuxolimab in advanced cancers. Data came from immunoSEQ multiplex PCR; TCRdb stores just in-frame clones and leaves some out. Of around 79,000 clones listed, more than 70% are singletons. Here the sequenced sample was CD4+ or CD8+ T cells sorted from blood, taken in a trial of the OX40 agonist ivuxolimab. These receptors were collected from an adult with an advanced solid tumor such as melanoma, head and neck, liver or kidney cancer.

The gene calls are TRBV18 and TRBJ1-5; the D gene is possibly TRBD1 (5 bases). The length of the CDR3 is 13 residues. Germline assignment: CDR1 KGHSH and CDR2 LQKENI. The V and J ends lost 4 bases and 4 bases respectively, with 8 bases between them. The CDR3 here is CASSRGDNQPQHF. The CDR3, as DNA: TGTGCCAGCTCACGGGGCGATAATCAGCCCCAGCATTTT.

The chain recombines TRBV9 with TRBJ2-7; no definite D call. This CDR3 has 14 residues. Germline V gives CDR1 SGDLS, CDR2 YYNGEE. V lost 4 bases and J 4 bases, leaving 15 bases between the germline ends. The CDR3 DNA is TGTGCCAGCAGCCGGGCAGGCCTGAATTACGAGCAGTACTTC. This sequence encodes CASSRAGLNYEQYF.

CDR3 residues: CASSYSYRSYYEQYF. In DNA form, the CDR3 reads TGTGCCAGCAGTTACTCGTATCGGAGCTACTACGAGCAGTACTTC. The V gene is TRBV6-5, the J gene TRBJ2-7; D is ambiguous. Trimming took 0 bases from V and 3 from J, leaving 12 bases between them. The CDR3 runs to 15 residues. Germline CDR1 and CDR2: MNHEY and SVGAGI.

The chain combines TRBV27 with TRBJ2-7, with unresolved D. The germline V gene encodes CDR1 MNHEY and CDR2 SMNVEV (reference sequence). Trimming removed 5 bases at V and 0 bases at J, with 11 bases between. The CDR3 is 14 amino acids. Here the CDR3 reads CASSARSDSYEQYF. For the CDR3, the DNA is TGTGCCAGCAGTGCCCGCTCCGACTCCTACGAGCAGTACTTC.

This chain uses TRBV7-9 with TRBJ2-5; no definite D call. The assigned J gene may be wrong: the sequence end matches TRBJ2-7 better. The CDR3 spans 11 residues. In germline, CDR1 is SEHNR, CDR2 FQNEAQ (reference sequence). The CDR3 here is CASSVSYEQYF. Written as DNA, the CDR3 is TGTGCCAGCAGCGTCTCCTACGAGCAGTACTTC.

The rearrangement uses TRBV18 and TRBJ2-3; D call uncertain. Per the germline V gene, CDR1 is KGHSH and CDR2 is LQKENI. Trimming took off 3 bases at V and 5 bases at J, with 6 bases between the two ends. The CDR3 is 12 residues long. CDR3 amino acids: CASSPRVDTQYF. CDR3 DNA: TGTGCCAGCTCACCGAGAGTAGATACGCAGTATTTT.

The chain joins TRBV21-1 to TRBJ2-1. TRBV21-1 is designated a pseudogene. This CDR3 region has 14 residues. This CDR3 reads CAIIRRRKNNEQFF. For the CDR3, the DNA is TGTGCCATCATCCGCAGACGGAAGAACAATGAGCAGTTCTTC.

The chain is built from TRBV6-1 and TRBJ1-4; 10 bases map to TRBD1. From germline, CDR1 is MNHNS and CDR2 SASEGT. CDR3 size: 15 residues. V dropped 4 bases and J dropped 8; count of bases not matched to a gene: 7. CDR3 DNA: TGTGCCAGCAGTGGACAGGGGGCATGGGAAGAAAAACTGTTTTTT. Its protein product is CASSGQGAWEEKLFF.

The chain carries TRBV7-8 and TRBJ1-3; possibly TRBD1 for D (6 bases). The germline V gene encodes CDR1 SGHVS and CDR2 FQNEAQ. The germline V and J ends were trimmed by 2 bases and 7 bases, with 18 bases remaining between them. CDR3 length equals 16 residues. The CDR3 DNA is TGTGCCAGCAGCTTACCTCCCGGGACAAGTCTGAACACCATATATTTT. It yields the protein CASSLPPGTSLNTIYF.

The V and J genes are TRBV5-4 and TRBJ1-1; D ambiguous. CDR3 length equals 14 residues. Germline CDR1 is SGHNT and CDR2 is YYREEE (reference sequence). The V end lost 2 bases, the J end lost 6 bases, and 14 bases lay between the germline ends. DNA of the CDR3: TGTGCCAGCAGCTTCAGTGGCGTGGTTTCTGAAGCTTTCTTT. Its protein is CASSFSGVVSEAFF.

The rearrangement links TRBV2 to TRBJ1-6, with 7 bases that match TRBD1. Trimming removed 3 bases from V and 4 bases from J; junction bases left unmatched: 0. There are 14 residues in the CDR3. Germline V lookup: CDR1 SNHLY, CDR2 FYNNEI. CDR3: CASSEGQYNSPLHF. CDR3 coding DNA: TGTGCCAGCAGTGAGGGACAGTATAATTCACCCCTCCACTTT.

This chain joins TRBV28 and TRBJ2-1; D remains unclear. Per the germline V gene, CDR1 is MDHEN and CDR2 is SYDVKM. The germline V and J ends were trimmed by 7 bases and 2 bases, with 9 bases remaining between them. The CDR3 is made up of 13 amino acids. CDR3 coding DNA: TGTGCCAGCACCCCCAGCCCCTACAATGAGCAGTTCTTC. Encoded protein: CASTPSPYNEQFF.

This clone was picked up a small number of times. The chain joins TRBV5-4 to TRBJ2-3; no clear D gene. The CDR3 loop spans 11 amino acids. CDR1 and CDR2 from the germline V gene are SGHNT and YYREEE (reference sequence). V was pared by 2 bases and J by 5 bases, with 3 bases between. CDR3 bases: TGTGCCAGCAGCTTAGAAGATACGCAGTATTTT. Residues: CASSLEDTQYF. The whole variable domain, filled in from reference TRBV5-4 and TRBJ2-3, reads ETGVTQSPTHLIKTRGQQVTLRCSSQSGHNTVSWYQQALGQGPQFIFQYYREEENGRGNFPPRFSGLQFPNYSSELNVNALELDDSALYLCASSLEDTQYFGPGTRLTVL.

The chain is built from TRBV10-3 and TRBJ2-6, with D hard to call. Trimming left V 0 bases short and J 0 bases short, with 12 bases between. CDR1 ENHRY and CDR2 SYGVKD come from the germline V gene. This CDR3 comprises 18 residues. CDR3 in amino acids: CAISESQALSSGANVLTF. The CDR3 DNA reads as TGTGCCATCAGTGAGTCCCAGGCACTAAGCTCTGGGGCCAACGTCCTGACTTTC.

The rearrangement uses TRBV5-6 and TRBJ1-5, with no clear D. The V end was cut by 4 bases, the J end by 6 bases, with 14 bases between. Per germline, CDR1 SGHDT and CDR2 YYEEEE. This CDR3 region has 14 residues. CDR3 sequence: CASSGFGRSQPQHF. The CDR3 DNA is TGTGCCAGCAGCGGTTTCGGCAGAAGTCAGCCCCAGCATTTT.

This clone was counted between two and nine times. The chain carries TRBV11-2 and TRBJ2-7, with TRBD1 as a possible D gene (5 bases). CDR1 SGHAT and CDR2 FQNNGV come from the germline V gene. V was trimmed by 4 bases and J by 2 bases, leaving 12 bases between them. CDR3 size: 14 residues. The CDR3 loop reads CASSSHRFPYEQYF. In nucleotides, the CDR3 is TGTGCCAGCAGCTCACACAGGTTTCCCTACGAGCAGTACTTC.

The rearrangement joins TRBV6-1 to TRBJ2-1; D is possibly TRBD1 (6 bases). Germline lookup yields CDR1 MNHNS and CDR2 SASEGT. Trimming shortened V by 1 base and J by 5 bases, and 12 bases separated the two germline ends. CDR3 length: 15 residues. CDR3 sequence: CASSEGQGNHNEQFF. CDR3 nucleotide sequence: TGTGCCAGCAGTGAAGGTCAGGGGAACCACAATGAGCAGTTCTTC.

The chain is built from TRBV6-1 and TRBJ2-5; TRBD2 might be the D (6 bases). This CDR3 contains 17 residues. The V end lost 4 bases, the J end lost 5 bases, and 23 bases lay between the germline ends. Germline V gene sequence: CDR1 MNHNS, CDR2 SASEGT. This CDR3 is CASSAISRLGGGETQYF. CDR3 coding DNA: TGTGCCAGCAGTGCCATCTCTAGGCTGGGTGGGGGGGAGACCCAGTACTTC.

In its sample, this clone was seen once. The V call is TRBV6-1, the J call TRBJ2-2; possible D gene TRBD2, 5 bases. Trimming removed 0 bases at V and 4 bases at J, with 9 bases between. This CDR3 has 15 residues. Germline CDR1 and CDR2: MNHNS and SASEGT. DNA of the CDR3: TGTGCCAGCAGTGAAGCCCAGAGGGTCACCGGGGAGCTGTTTTTT. It translates to CASSEAQRVTGELFF.

V is TRBV7-9 and J is TRBJ1-3; D unresolved. The CDR3 contains 17 residues. The V and J ends lost 4 bases and 0 bases respectively, with 16 bases between them. Germline values: CDR1 SEHNR, CDR2 FQNEAQ (reference sequence). In nucleotides, the CDR3 is TGTGCCAGCAGCTGGGGTAGGTCGGAAAGCTCTGGAAACACCATATATTTT. It specifies CASSWGRSESSGNTIYF.

This chain uses TRBV9 with TRBJ2-7; D is perhaps TRBD2 (5 bases). Germline-derived CDR1 and CDR2 are SGDLS and YYNGEE. Trimming pared 0 bases from V and 5 bases from J, leaving 9 bases between. The CDR3 is made up of 13 amino acids. The CDR3 loop reads CASSVAMEDEQYF. The CDR3 DNA is TGTGCCAGCAGCGTAGCTATGGAGGACGAGCAGTACTTC. Variable domain in full (rest from reference TRBV9 and TRBJ2-7): DSGVTQTPKHLITATGQRVTLRCSPRSGDLSVYWYQQSLDQGLQFLIQYYNGEERAKGNILERFSAQQFPDLHSELNLSSLELGDSALYFCASSVAMEDEQYFGPGTRLTVT.

The rearrangement joins TRBV6-5 to TRBJ2-2; no firm D call. CDR1 and CDR2 from the germline V gene are MNHEY and SVGAGI. The V end lost 2 bases, the J end lost 5 bases, and 15 bases lay between the germline ends. This CDR3 spans 16 amino acids. CDR3: CASSYGAATRTGELFF. The CDR3 DNA reads as TGTGCCAGCAGTTACGGTGCCGCAACCCGTACCGGGGAGCTGTTTTTT.

This clone is medium-sized by share. This chain links TRBV19 with TRBJ1-3, with D perhaps matching TRBD1 (5 bases). In germline, CDR1 is LNHDA, CDR2 SQIVND (reference sequence). The CDR3 is 14 residues long. Trimming pared 7 bases from V and 2 bases from J, leaving 12 bases between. CDR3 DNA: TGTGCCAGTAAGAGCCCAGGGACTGGAAACACCATATATTTT. Translated, it gives CASKSPGTGNTIYF.

The rearrangement joins TRBV5-1 to TRBJ2-7; 10 positions agree with TRBD2. The CDR3 has 16 amino acids. The germline V gene has CDR1 SGHRS and CDR2 YFSETQ. The V segment lost 0 bases and the J segment 1 base; nucleotides outside the gene matches: 4. CDR3 sequence (DNA): TGCGCCAGCAGCTTGGCGAGTAGCGGGAGGTCCTACGAGCAGTACTTC. Protein sequence: CASSLASSGRSYEQYF.

Here the CDR3 DNA reads TGCGCCAGCAGCTCCCGGACTCCGCAGGATGAGCAGTTCTTC. Encoded protein: CASSSRTPQDEQFF. This rearrangement joins TRBV5-1 to TRBJ2-1, with D possibly matching TRBD2 (5 bases). The CDR3 loop spans 14 amino acids. Trimming pared 3 bases from V and 8 bases from J, leaving 15 bases between. Germline V CDR1 and CDR2: SGHRS, YFSETQ.

The chain recombines TRBV27 with TRBJ2-6; TRBD1 might be the D (5 bases). The CDR3 runs 17 residues. Between the trimmed V and J ends, which lost 2 bases and 0 bases, there was a span of 11 bases. The germline CDR1 and CDR2 sequences are MNHEY and SMNVEV (reference sequence). For the CDR3, the DNA is TGTGCCAGCAGTTTAAGTCTCAGGGCCTCTGGGGCCAACGTCCTGACTTTC. Protein sequence: CASSLSLRASGANVLTF.

The chain is built from TRBV7-3 and TRBJ2-1; possible D gene TRBD2, 6 bases. The CDR3 is 14 residues long. The germline V gene encodes CDR1 SGHTA and CDR2 FQGTGA. Trimming took off 3 bases at V and 9 bases at J, with 15 bases between the two ends. The CDR3 coding sequence is TGTGCCAGCAGCTTCACGGGAGCGAACGGTGAGCAGTTCTTC. It codes for CASSFTGANGEQFF. Filled out from reference TRBV7-3 and TRBJ2-1, the complete variable domain reads GAGVSQTPSNKVTEKGKYVELRCDPISGHTALYWYRQSLGQGPEFLIYFQGTGAADDSGLPNDRFFAVRPEGSVSTLKIQRTERGDSAVYLCASSFTGANGEQFFGPGTRLTVL.

This clone was recorded once. This chain connects TRBV16 to TRBJ2-3, with D unclear. Germline V gene data show CDR1 as KGHSY and CDR2 as FQNENV. The CDR3 is 13 amino acids. The V gene lost 0 bases and the J gene lost 4 bases, with 5 bases spanning the gap. The DNA of the CDR3 is TGTGCCAGCAGCCAATCGGCGGCAGATACGCAGTATTTT. Translation gives CASSQSAADTQYF.